This T cell receptor beta chain is from a study of CD8 T cells in ankylosing spondylitis (dated by TCRdb to between 2016 and 2019). The study in broad terms: T cell receptor beta repertoires were profiled in healthy donors and ankylosing spondylitis patients so that disease-linked TCR variants could be found. The full study cohort comprised about 24 ankylosing spondylitis patients and around 100 healthy donors. Samples of peripheral blood were taken, and for ankylosing spondylitis patients, synovial fluid was collected as well. The research as a whole found: Significant enrichment of the disease-linked clones was reported in matched synovial fluid samples from ankylosing spondylitis patients. Blood from ankylosing spondylitis patients appeared to be characterized by a TCR beta motif composed of 7 to 9 highly homologous amino acid variants. The disease-linked clones had a CD8+ phenotype and were found at relatively low frequencies in peripheral blood. Some motif variants were previously reported in synovial fluid and blood of reactive arthritis patients, suggesting common disease-initiation mechanisms.

With respect to this clonotype: Its cognate antigen has yet to be identified. Base quality data are lacking; no much larger clone is found one base away.

The CDR3, from cysteine to phenylalanine, totals 15 residues. The entry retains the CDR3 DNA only, 45 bases that are in frame from base 1. Germline trimming: 2 bases from V, 5 bases from J; junction bases outside gene matches: 7. The germline V gene (reference sequence) supplies CDR1 PRHDT and CDR2 FYEKMQ. The data were produced on an Illumina HiSeq 2500. Quantitative 5'-RACE with molecular barcodes was the method used to prepare the TCR beta libraries. Per the source publication's procedure: A new computational method based on a probabilistic model of VDJ rearrangement was used to identify disease-linked TCR variants. The public reads were reanalyzed by TCRdb: fastp trimming at Q25, MiXCR alignment, in-frame beta chains only. Identical CDR3 protein sequences are pooled into one entry, listed with their most common genes and DNA. The V and J calls were not made by the authors but by TCRdb's processing. Present in this sample are 250,000 or so distinct CDR3 sequences, 18% of which were seen just once. In total, the top ten clones hold roughly a third of the sample.

The sequenced sample consisted of blood, either unsorted or a sorted T cell fraction (not recorded which). The TCR sequence derives from a male donor with ankylosing spondylitis or in good health (not recorded which). The rearrangement combines TRBV13 with TRBJ1-1; the junction holds 8 bases that match TRBD1. The nucleotide sequence reads as follows: TGTGCCAGCAGCTTATGGGGACAGGCAACAACTGAAGCTTTCTTT. Its amino acids are CASSLWGQATTEAFF.